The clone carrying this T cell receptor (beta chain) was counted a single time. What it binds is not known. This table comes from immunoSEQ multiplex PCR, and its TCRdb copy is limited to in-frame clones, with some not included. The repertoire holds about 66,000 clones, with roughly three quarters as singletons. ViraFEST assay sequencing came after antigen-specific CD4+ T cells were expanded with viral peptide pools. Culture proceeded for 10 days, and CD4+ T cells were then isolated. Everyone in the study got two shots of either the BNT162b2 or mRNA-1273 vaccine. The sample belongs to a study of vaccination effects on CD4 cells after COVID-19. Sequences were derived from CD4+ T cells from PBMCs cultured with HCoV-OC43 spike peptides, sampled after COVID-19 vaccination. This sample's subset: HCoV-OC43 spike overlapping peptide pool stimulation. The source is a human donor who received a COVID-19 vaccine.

DNA of the CDR3: TGTGCCAGCAGTGGACTAGCGACCTACAATGAGCAGTTCTTC. Translating it yields CASSGLATYNEQFF. This chain uses TRBV2 with TRBJ2-1, with 8 bases aligning to TRBD2. V gave up 4 bases and J gave up 2 bases; unmatched junction bases: 1. The CDR3 totals 14 residues. Per germline, CDR1 SNHLY and CDR2 FYNNEI.